This T cell receptor beta chain was retrieved from a study of tumor-infiltrating lymphocytes in primary liver carcinoma. Study context: Donors had hepatocellular carcinoma or combined HCC and intrahepatic cholangiocarcinoma.

This clonotype was counted ten times or more. Germline loops: CDR1 LGHNA, CDR2 YSLEER. V lost 1 base, J lost 5 bases, and 11 bases stayed unmatched. This CDR3 is 17 amino acids long. A constant-region primer primed TCR beta cDNA synthesis from about 0.45 ug of total RNA. Three nested multiplex PCR rounds of slightly modified ARM-PCR generated TCR beta libraries. The first two PCR rounds used TRBV1-TRBV30 primers with a Cbeta primer, roughly 10 cycles each. TCRdb reprocessed the multiplex PCR reads via MiXCR and lists one record per CDR3 protein. This table has fewer than 75,000 distinct CDR3 sequences, roughly two thirds appearing once. Both RNA and DNA were isolated together from about 19-30 mg of bulk tissue that had not been sorted.

Sequenced: liver tumor tissue from sampling region 4. Indicated subset: tumor region T4, right-lateral pole. The source of this sequence is a middle-aged man with primary liver carcinoma and hepatitis B virus infection. The chain couples TRBV4-3 to TRBJ2-5, with TRBD2 matching over 9 bases. CDR3 DNA sequence: TGCGCCAGCAGCCAAGCGGCTAGCGGGGAGACTGGTGAGACCCAGTACTTC. It is translated as CASSQAASGETGETQYF.